This T cell receptor (beta chain) emerged from a study of blood T cell repertoires in COVID-19. The assay was immunoSEQ multiplex PCR, and TCRdb's table has in-frame clones only and misses some. The data contain about 240,000 clones, 80% to 85% of them singletons. The ends were cut back, 1 base at V and 6 bases at J, with 11 bases in the middle. This CDR3 comprises 13 residues. Germline loops: CDR1 SGDLS, CDR2 YYNGEE. The sequencing input was peripheral blood. This chain connects TRBV9 to TRBJ2-7; D is uncertain. The TCR comes from a woman aged 55-69 years with active or convalescent COVID-19. This CDR3 is CASSVTPTLEQYF. As DNA, the CDR3 is TGTGCCAGCAGCGTAACCCCGACTCTCGAGCAGTACTTC.